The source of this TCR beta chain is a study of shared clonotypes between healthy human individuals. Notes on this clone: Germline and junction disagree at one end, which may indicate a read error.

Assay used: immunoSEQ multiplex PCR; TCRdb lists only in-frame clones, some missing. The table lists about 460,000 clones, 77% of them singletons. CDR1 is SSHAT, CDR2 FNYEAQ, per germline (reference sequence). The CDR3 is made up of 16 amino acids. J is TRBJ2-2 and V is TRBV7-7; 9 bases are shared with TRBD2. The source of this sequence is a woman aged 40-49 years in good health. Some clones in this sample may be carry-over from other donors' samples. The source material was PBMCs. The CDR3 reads CASSLYSGRNTGELFF. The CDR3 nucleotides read TGTGCTAGCAGCTTATATAGCGGGAGGAACACCGGGGAGCTGTTTTTT.